This T cell receptor beta chain comes out of a study of technical replicates of blood from a handful of donors (dated by TCRdb to about 2017). Taken from the germline V gene, the CDR1 and CDR2 loops are ENHRY and SYGVKD. V drops 4 bases and J drops 4 bases, leaving 10 bases in between. The CDR3 holds 13 amino acids from the cysteine to the phenylalanine. This entry keeps only the CDR3 DNA: 39 bases, framed from base 1. With respect to this clone: No antigen is known for it. No much larger clone exists at a distance of one base, and base qualities are not known.

Library prep was done by the immunoSEQ multiplex PCR assay. TCRdb re-hosts the immuneACCESS table, in-frame sequences only. Its copies lack some clones; in the studies checked, an unresolved V gene accounts for under half of them, and the cause for the rest is not known. A total of about 100,000 clones appear in this sample, around 93% of them only once. Clones ranked in the top ten supply 0.34% of the sample. Sequenced material: T cells isolated from PBMCs. Recombination joined TRBV10-3 with TRBJ1-2; a weak D assignment points to TRBD1 (6 bases agree). This receptor was obtained from a human donor in good health. The CDR3 protein: CAISGQGSYGYTF. The DNA reads as follows: TGTGCCATCAGTGGGCAGGGGAGCTATGGCTACACCTTC.